This TCR beta chain was sequenced during a study of radiotherapy plus CTLA-4 blockade in lung cancer. Findings and caveats of the study: Blood-borne expansion of tumor-derived TCR clones followed radiotherapy plus ipilimumab.

CDR3 length equals 14 residues. TCRdb's table, derived via immunoSEQ multiplex PCR, lists solely in-frame clones and lacks some. This table has 85,000 to 100,000 clones, 70% to 90% appearing once. A note on this clone: Its antigen is unknown.

This clonotype originated in a human donor with non-small cell lung cancer that progressed on radiotherapy plus ipilimumab. The sequencing here drew on peripheral blood, taken from a patient treated with radiotherapy plus ipilimumab. The chain employs TRBV21-1 and TRBJ2-7. TRBV21-1 is recorded as a pseudogene. In DNA form, the CDR3 reads TGTGCCAGCAGCAAAGCGCCCTCGGACTACGAGCAGTACTTC. This gives the protein CASSKAPSDYEQYF.